This TCR beta chain originates from a study of blood T cell repertoires in COVID-19. Study as a whole: Acute and convalescent COVID-19 samples came from the United States, Italy and Spain. PBMCs, B-cell-depleted T cells, or T cells provided the cDNA or gDNA that made up the material.

In the original analysis: Amplification of reference gene primers was used by the study to estimate nucleated cell counts. Profiled with immunoSEQ multiplex PCR; TCRdb holds only in-frame clones, not every one. The DNA was the basis for D and trimming; V, J and clone size are from that table. The sample lists tens of thousands of clones; approximately 85% were seen once. The V gene's germline CDR1 is LGHDT and CDR2 YNNKEL (reference sequence). The CDR3 loop spans 13 amino acids. V gave up 1 base and J gave up 3 bases, with 7 bases separating them. This chain joins TRBV3-1 (or the pseudogene TRBV3-2) and TRBJ2-7; D ambiguous. Sequencing was done on a sample of peripheral blood. The sequence was collected from a human donor in a cohort sampled during active COVID-19. CDR3 residues: CASSQGLFYEQYF. In DNA form, the CDR3 reads TGTGCCAGCAGCCAAGGTCTATTCTACGAGCAGTACTTC.